This T cell receptor beta chain was identified in a study of technical replicates of blood from a handful of donors. Generated by immunoSEQ multiplex PCR, the TCRdb table keeps only in-frame clones and is missing some. The sample has about 79,000 clones, 90% to 95% seen once; the top ten hold just over 0.25%. The CDR3 loop spans 16 amino acids. V was clipped by 1 base and J by 4 bases; unmatched bases: 4. The germline gives CDR1 SGHAT, CDR2 FQNNGV. The chain joins TRBV11-2 to TRBJ2-2; the match to TRBD1 covers 9 bases. Sequencing used T cells isolated from PBMCs. The source is a human donor in good health. CDR3 region: CASSLVTGGVTGELFF. CDR3 sequence (DNA): TGTGCCAGCAGCTTAGTAACAGGGGGCGTCACCGGGGAGCTGTTTTTT.